This T cell receptor beta chain was obtained from a study of Ad26.COV2.S vaccination and SARS-CoV-2 variants. Study summary: Doses of Ad26.COV2.S were injected into muscle once or twice, 56 days apart.

Here immunoSEQ multiplex PCR was the method, and the copy in TCRdb shows in-frame clones only, minus some. The sample contains more than 300,000 clones, more than 70% of which appear only once. Germline V CDR1 and CDR2: SGHRS, YFSETQ. The V end was cut by 5 bases, the J end by 0 bases, with 9 bases between. The CDR3 spans 15 residues. The treatment denotes: approximately 18 received Ad26.COV2.S at low or high dose, single or two shots; about 5 received placebo; per-sample allocation not given. Day 63 after the first vaccine or placebo injection was the time point for sampling. Cohort 1b enrolled adults aged 18-55 years in Boston. An Ad26 vector was used to express Wuhan-strain SARS-CoV-2 spike as the vaccine.

The sample consisted of peripheral blood, taken in a trial of Ad26.COV2.S vaccine versus placebo. V gene TRBV5-1 combines with J gene TRBJ1-6, with D perhaps matching TRBD1 (5 bases). The clonotype comes from a person aged 18-65 years who received the Ad26.COV2.S COVID-19 vaccine or a placebo. The CDR3 spells CASRGADSYNSPLHF. The CDR3 DNA is TGCGCCAGCAGAGGGGCCGACTCCTATAATTCACCCCTCCACTTT.